This TCR beta chain was identified in a study of cytomegalovirus exposure and HLA in healthy donors. Looking at the study overall: Previous work identified 117 million unique TCR beta sequences from about 200 million T cells. Study outcomes and limitations: Segments of the TCR beta V type were, in most cases, productive about 87% or about 30% of the time in an earlier analysis.

The CDR3 length is 13 residues. Germline V gene sequence: CDR1 SGDLS, CDR2 YYNGEE. V gave up 0 bases and J gave up 11 bases; unmatched junction bases: 4. A multiplex PCR was run with 60 Vbeta primers and 13 Jbeta primers. The method was immunoSEQ multiplex PCR; TCRdb's version includes in-frame clones alone and lacks a portion of them. Counted here are around 98,000 clones, roughly two thirds occurring once; the ten biggest clones make up 2% to 2.5%. As to this clone: The antigen is unknown.

The receptor comes from a man aged 45-60 years in good health and CMV-seronegative. This chain links TRBV9 with TRBJ1-4; 7 nucleotides align to TRBD1. The specimen was PBMCs. In nucleotides, the CDR3 is TGTGCCAGCAGCGTAGAACCAGGGGGGAAACTGTTTTTT. It specifies CASSVEPGGKLFF. The full variable domain, its missing parts supplied by reference TRBV9 and TRBJ1-4, is DSGVTQTPKHLITATGQRVTLRCSPRSGDLSVYWYQQSLDQGLQFLIQYYNGEERAKGNILERFSAQQFPDLHSELNLSSLELGDSALYFCASSVEPGGKLFFGSGTQLSVL.